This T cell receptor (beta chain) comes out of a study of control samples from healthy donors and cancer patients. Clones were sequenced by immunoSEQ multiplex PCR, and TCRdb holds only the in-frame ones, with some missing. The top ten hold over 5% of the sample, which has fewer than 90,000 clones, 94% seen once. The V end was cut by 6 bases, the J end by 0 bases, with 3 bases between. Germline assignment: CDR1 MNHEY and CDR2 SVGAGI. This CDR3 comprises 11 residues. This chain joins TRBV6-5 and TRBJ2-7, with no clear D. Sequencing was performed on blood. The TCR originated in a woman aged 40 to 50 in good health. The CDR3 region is CASRSSYEQYF. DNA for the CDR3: TGTGCCAGCAGGAGCTCCTACGAGCAGTACTTC.